A selection of T cell receptor beta chains follows, all from one sample in a study of T-cell memory formation after mild COVID-19. TCRdb called the 5' RACE reads again in MiXCR, with one record for every CDR3 protein. This table has 550,000 to 600,000 distinct CDR3 sequences, 15% to 20% appearing once. Sequencing was carried out using PBMCs or a T cell subset sorted from them (not recorded which). Source of these receptors: an adult woman who had mild COVID-19 (a few samples of this study predate the infection). Cell type and time point are not known. Both conserved end residues are part of each CDR3. D genes are given only for firm matches. Some rows mark clone size as missing; the rest say once, few, many or name a class of expanded clone.

v_gene: TRBV5-1; d_gene: TRBD1; abundance: few; j_gene: TRBJ1-6; CDR3nt: TGCGCCAGCAGCCGACTCGAGTCCATGGGACAGGGAGGTCTCCACTTT; CDR3aa: CASSRLESMGQGGLHF
v_gene: TRBV7-9; d_gene: TRBD1; abundance: NA; j_gene: TRBJ2-2; CDR3nt: TGTGCCAGCAGCCCAGGGGGTCTCACCGGGGAGCTGTTTTTT; CDR3aa: CASSPGGLTGELFF
v_gene: TRBV7-2; d_gene: NA; abundance: NA; j_gene: TRBJ2-4; CDR3nt: TGTGCCAGCAGCTCTTCCTCTCGGCTAGCCAAAAACATTCAGTACTTC; CDR3aa: CASSSSSRLAKNIQYF
v_gene: TRBV29-1; d_gene: NA; abundance: NA; j_gene: TRBJ1-1; CDR3nt: TGCAGCTCCATGGGACATTCGAACACTGAAGCTTTCTTT; CDR3aa: CSSMGHSNTEAFF
v_gene: TRBV20-1; d_gene: TRBD1; abundance: NA; j_gene: TRBJ1-5; CDR3nt: TGCAGTGCCGGGGGACAGGGGAGCAATCAGCCCCAGCATTTT; CDR3aa: CSAGGQGSNQPQHF
v_gene: TRBV18; d_gene: NA; abundance: few; j_gene: TRBJ2-5; CDR3nt: TGTGCCAGCTCACCACGGACGACCTCCGGAGAGACCCAGTACTTC; CDR3aa: CASSPRTTSGETQYF
v_gene: TRBV5-1; d_gene: NA; abundance: NA; j_gene: TRBJ2-3; CDR3nt: TGCGCCAGCAGCTTGTTATATTTAGGAGATACGCAGTATTTT; CDR3aa: CASSLLYLGDTQYF
v_gene: TRBV7-6; d_gene: TRBD1; abundance: few; j_gene: TRBJ2-7; CDR3nt: TGTGCCAGCAGCTTGCCCCGGGACAGGGGCGACGAGCAGTACTTC; CDR3aa: CASSLPRDRGDEQYF
v_gene: TRBV3-1; d_gene: NA; abundance: many; j_gene: TRBJ2-5; CDR3nt: TGTGCCAGCAGCCAAGTAGGGGGAAGAGAGACCCAGTACTTC; CDR3aa: CASSQVGGRETQYF
v_gene: TRBV5-4; d_gene: NA; abundance: NA; j_gene: TRBJ2-3; CDR3nt: TGTGCCAGCAGACTCCTCCCGCGAATCGTTGGCACAGATACGCAGTATTTT; CDR3aa: CASRLLPRIVGTDTQYF
v_gene: TRBV12-3/TRBV12-4; d_gene: NA; abundance: few; j_gene: TRBJ2-1; CDR3nt: TGTGCCAGCAGTTGGACGAGCTCCTACAATGAGCAGTTCTTC; CDR3aa: CASSWTSSYNEQFF
v_gene: TRBV27; d_gene: TRBD1; abundance: NA; j_gene: TRBJ2-7; CDR3nt: TGTGCCAGCAGTTGGACAGGCGGTATCTACGAGCAGTACTTC; CDR3aa: CASSWTGGIYEQYF
v_gene: TRBV9; d_gene: NA; abundance: NA; j_gene: TRBJ2-5; CDR3nt: TGTGCCAGCAGCCCACGACAGGAGCTGGAGACCCAGTACTTC; CDR3aa: CASSPRQELETQYF
v_gene: TRBV7-2; d_gene: NA; abundance: few; j_gene: TRBJ2-4; CDR3nt: TGTGCCAGCAGCCTACCCCAATCATTAGCCAAAAACATTCAGTACTTC; CDR3aa: CASSLPQSLAKNIQYF
v_gene: TRBV7-6; d_gene: TRBD1; abundance: few; j_gene: TRBJ1-2; CDR3nt: TGTGCCAGCAGCGGTACAGGGGTCTATGGCTACACCTTC; CDR3aa: CASSGTGVYGYTF
v_gene: TRBV6-5; d_gene: NA; abundance: NA; j_gene: TRBJ2-5; CDR3nt: TGTGCCAGCAGTCCCCATGCCGGGCAAACGGAAGACGAAGAGACCCAGTACTTC; CDR3aa: CASSPHAGQTEDEETQYF
v_gene: TRBV15; d_gene: NA; abundance: NA; j_gene: TRBJ1-5; CDR3nt: TGTGCCACCAGCAGAGAACGGTTGGAGGGTGATCAGCCCCAGCATTTT; CDR3aa: CATSRERLEGDQPQHF
v_gene: TRBV9; d_gene: NA; abundance: few; j_gene: TRBJ2-5; CDR3nt: TGTGCCAGCTCCCGCGGGAAACTGACTCAAGAGACCCAGTACTTC; CDR3aa: CASSRGKLTQETQYF
v_gene: TRBV5-4; d_gene: NA; abundance: few; j_gene: TRBJ1-3; CDR3nt: TGTGCCACCTACCTTAGAGGTGGAAACACCATATATTTT; CDR3aa: CATYLRGGNTIYF
v_gene: TRBV4-3; d_gene: NA; abundance: many; j_gene: TRBJ2-4; CDR3nt: TGCGCCAGCAGCTTGACAGGACCGGGGAACATTCAGTACTTC; CDR3aa: CASSLTGPGNIQYF
v_gene: TRBV29-1; d_gene: NA; abundance: NA; j_gene: TRBJ2-7; CDR3nt: TGCAGCGTTGAAAAGGGGGTCCGGGACGAGCAGTACTTC; CDR3aa: CSVEKGVRDEQYF
v_gene: TRBV5-1; d_gene: NA; abundance: NA; j_gene: TRBJ1-1; CDR3nt: TGCGCCAGCAGCTTGGCACCCCCGGGCACTGAAGCTTTCTTT; CDR3aa: CASSLAPPGTEAFF
v_gene: TRBV7-9; d_gene: TRBD2; abundance: NA; j_gene: TRBJ2-1; CDR3nt: TGTGCCAGCACCCACCGGGGGGACTACAATGAGCAGTTCTTC; CDR3aa: CASTHRGDYNEQFF
v_gene: TRBV25-1; d_gene: TRBD1; abundance: NA; j_gene: TRBJ2-7; CDR3nt: TGTGCCACCTCTAGAACTCCGGGACAGGGAACAACCTACGAGCAGTACTTC; CDR3aa: CATSRTPGQGTTYEQYF
v_gene: TRBV30; d_gene: TRBD1; abundance: few; j_gene: TRBJ1-3; CDR3nt: TGTGCCTGCAACAGGGGGTCCGGAAACACCATATATTTT; CDR3aa: CACNRGSGNTIYF
v_gene: TRBV5-5; d_gene: NA; abundance: few; j_gene: TRBJ1-1; CDR3nt: TGTGCCAGCAGCTTGGATGCCGCGAACACTGAAGCTTTCTTT; CDR3aa: CASSLDAANTEAFF
v_gene: TRBV7-6; d_gene: TRBD1; abundance: NA; j_gene: TRBJ2-7; CDR3nt: TGTGCCAGCAGTCATCCGGGACAGTACTACGAGCAGTACTTC; CDR3aa: CASSHPGQYYEQYF
v_gene: TRBV29-1; d_gene: NA; abundance: NA; j_gene: TRBJ1-1; CDR3nt: TGCAGCGTCGTAGACTGGTTGCTCGAAGCTTTCTTT; CDR3aa: CSVVDWLLEAFF
v_gene: TRBV7-3; d_gene: NA; abundance: NA; j_gene: TRBJ1-1; CDR3nt: TGTGCCAGCAGCTTCGACGGGCGAAACACTGTAGCTTTCTTT; CDR3aa: CASSFDGRNTVAFF
v_gene: TRBV30; d_gene: NA; abundance: NA; j_gene: TRBJ1-6; CDR3nt: TGTGCCTGGGCCCGGGTTCAGAATTCACCCCTCCACTTT; CDR3aa: CAWARVQNSPLHF
v_gene: TRBV29-1; d_gene: TRBD1; abundance: few; j_gene: TRBJ2-3; CDR3nt: TGCAGCGTTGGACAGGGGTCCCCCGATACGCAGTATTTT; CDR3aa: CSVGQGSPDTQYF
v_gene: TRBV5-6; d_gene: TRBD2; abundance: NA; j_gene: TRBJ2-5; CDR3nt: TGTGCCAGCAGCATGGGACTAGCGGGGGGGCATTATGGGGAGACCCAGTACTTC; CDR3aa: CASSMGLAGGHYGETQYF
v_gene: TRBV7-9; d_gene: TRBD1; abundance: NA; j_gene: TRBJ2-7; CDR3nt: TGTGCCAGCAGCTCCCGGACAGGAGGAGTCGAGCAGTACTTC; CDR3aa: CASSSRTGGVEQYF
v_gene: TRBV7-7; d_gene: NA; abundance: NA; j_gene: TRBJ1-2; CDR3nt: TGTGCTAGCAGCTTAGCAATGACCTGGGGCTATGGCTACACCTTC; CDR3aa: CASSLAMTWGYGYTF
v_gene: TRBV7-9; d_gene: NA; abundance: few; j_gene: TRBJ1-2; CDR3nt: TGTGCCAGCAGCTTTGAACGGGGGAACTATGGCTACACCTTC; CDR3aa: CASSFERGNYGYTF
v_gene: TRBV6-1; d_gene: NA; abundance: NA; j_gene: TRBJ2-7; CDR3nt: TGTGCCAGCAGGGCCGGGATTAGAGAGTCCTACGAGCAGTACTTC; CDR3aa: CASRAGIRESYEQYF
v_gene: TRBV12-5; d_gene: TRBD2; abundance: NA; j_gene: TRBJ2-7; CDR3nt: TGTGCTAGTGGTTTGTCCCTAGCGGGAGGGTCCTACGAGCAGTACTTC; CDR3aa: CASGLSLAGGSYEQYF
v_gene: TRBV7-9; d_gene: TRBD1; abundance: NA; j_gene: TRBJ2-5; CDR3nt: TGTGCCAGCAGCCGAACTTGGGACAGTAAGACCCAGTACTTC; CDR3aa: CASSRTWDSKTQYF
v_gene: TRBV4-2; d_gene: NA; abundance: NA; j_gene: TRBJ2-3; CDR3nt: TGTGCCAGCAGCCAATCCCGGGACCCAGGTACGCAGTATTTT; CDR3aa: CASSQSRDPGTQYF
v_gene: TRBV7-8; d_gene: NA; abundance: NA; j_gene: TRBJ1-6; CDR3nt: TGTGCCAGCAGCTTAGAGGGCCAGGGTCGGGATTCACCCCTCCACTTT; CDR3aa: CASSLEGQGRDSPLHF
v_gene: TRBV3-1; d_gene: NA; abundance: few; j_gene: TRBJ1-1; CDR3nt: TGTGCCAGCGCTAATCTTGGACTAGGGAGGACTGAAGCTTTCTTT; CDR3aa: CASANLGLGRTEAFF
v_gene: TRBV7-8; d_gene: NA; abundance: many; j_gene: TRBJ1-1; CDR3nt: TGTGCCAGCAGCTTAGTTCAGGGTCGGGCTGAAGCTTTCTTT; CDR3aa: CASSLVQGRAEAFF
v_gene: TRBV20-1; d_gene: NA; abundance: NA; j_gene: TRBJ2-7; CDR3nt: TGCAGTGCTGTGCGGATGAGATTATACGAGCAGTACTTC; CDR3aa: CSAVRMRLYEQYF
v_gene: TRBV7-2; d_gene: TRBD1; abundance: many; j_gene: TRBJ1-1; CDR3nt: TGTGCCAGCAGCTCCCCCACAGGGGAAGGGGGAGCTTTCTTT; CDR3aa: CASSSPTGEGGAFF
v_gene: TRBV5-1; d_gene: TRBD1; abundance: few; j_gene: TRBJ1-1; CDR3nt: TGCGCCAGCAGCATGAGGGGACAGGGGGCAATTGAAGCTTTCTTT; CDR3aa: CASSMRGQGAIEAFF
v_gene: TRBV19; d_gene: NA; abundance: few; j_gene: TRBJ1-2; CDR3nt: TGTGCCAGTAGTATTTTAGCCGGGGGCTATGGCTACACCTTC; CDR3aa: CASSILAGGYGYTF
v_gene: TRBV12-3/TRBV12-4; d_gene: NA; abundance: many; j_gene: TRBJ1-3; CDR3nt: TGTGCCAGCTCACCAGGGAGCTCTGGAAACACCATATATTTT; CDR3aa: CASSPGSSGNTIYF
v_gene: TRBV29-1; d_gene: NA; abundance: few; j_gene: TRBJ2-7; CDR3nt: TGCAGCGTTGTGTTAGCCCGGGACTACGAGCAGTACTTC; CDR3aa: CSVVLARDYEQYF
v_gene: TRBV19; d_gene: TRBD2; abundance: few; j_gene: TRBJ2-1; CDR3nt: TGTGCCAGTAGTTTCTCCCATGGACTAGCGGGAGGCCACAATGAGCAGTTCTTC; CDR3aa: CASSFSHGLAGGHNEQFF
v_gene: TRBV20-1; d_gene: TRBD2; abundance: NA; j_gene: TRBJ2-7; CDR3nt: TGCAGTGCTAGACTAGCGGGAGCCGACGAGCAGTACTTC; CDR3aa: CSARLAGADEQYF
v_gene: TRBV27; d_gene: NA; abundance: few; j_gene: TRBJ1-1; CDR3nt: TGTGCCAGCAGTCCACTCCTCGGGGGTACCTTGAACACTGAAGCTTTCTTT; CDR3aa: CASSPLLGGTLNTEAFF
v_gene: TRBV7-8; d_gene: NA; abundance: NA; j_gene: TRBJ1-2; CDR3nt: TGTGCCAGCACCCTCTTTTATGACTCGACAGGCGACTATGGCTACACCTTC; CDR3aa: CASTLFYDSTGDYGYTF
v_gene: TRBV2; d_gene: TRBD2; abundance: NA; j_gene: TRBJ2-1; CDR3nt: TGTGCCTTAGGGACTAGCGGGGGACGGGAGCAGTTCTTC; CDR3aa: CALGTSGGREQFF
v_gene: TRBV7-9; d_gene: NA; abundance: NA; j_gene: TRBJ1-2; CDR3nt: TGTGCCAGCAGCACCCCCCCCGGGCGGACAAACTATGGCTACACCTTC; CDR3aa: CASSTPPGRTNYGYTF
v_gene: TRBV7-6; d_gene: NA; abundance: NA; j_gene: TRBJ2-6; CDR3nt: TGTGCCAGCAGCTTAGACGGCAGGGGAGTTTCCGGGGCCAACGTCCTGACTTTC; CDR3aa: CASSLDGRGVSGANVLTF
v_gene: TRBV5-1; d_gene: NA; abundance: many; j_gene: TRBJ2-7; CDR3nt: TGCGCCAGCAGCCTCAGCCGACAGGAACAGTACTTC; CDR3aa: CASSLSRQEQYF